The sequence of this T cell receptor (beta chain) was determined in a study of vaccination effects on CD4 cells after COVID-19. In the study overall: Researchers obtained post-vaccine samples at a median of 72 days past the second dose. Study-wide results and caveats: Healthy vaccinees' vaccine-induced clones included only 1 of 255 that recognized common cold coronaviruses.

Clones were read by immunoSEQ multiplex PCR, and TCRdb kept only the in-frame ones, dropping some. The sample holds tens of thousands of clones, approximately 72% seen once. ViraFEST expansion of antigen-specific CD4+ T cells with viral peptide pools preceded sequencing. When ten to eleven days of culture had elapsed, CD4+ T cells were isolated. All study participants received two doses of BNT162b2 or mRNA-1273 vaccine. Trimming took 3 bases from V and 6 from J; bases not matched to a gene: 7. The V gene's germline CDR1 is KGHSH and CDR2 LQKENI. The CDR3 extends over 14 amino acids. A note on this clone: Antigen specificity is unknown.

Here the sequenced sample was CD4+ T cells from PBMCs cultured with HCoV-NL63 spike peptides, taken after COVID-19 vaccination. The origin of this receptor is a human donor who received a COVID-19 vaccine. V usage is TRBV18 and J usage is TRBJ1-1; TRBD1 matches 7 bases. The CDR3 DNA follows: TGTGCCAGCTCACCCCGGGACAGTAAGGCTGAAGCTTTCTTT. Its translation is CASSPRDSKAEAFF.